These T cell receptor beta chains were read from a single sample in a study of blood T cell repertoires in COVID-19. Profiled with immunoSEQ multiplex PCR; TCRdb holds only in-frame clones, not every one. The data contain some 300,000 clones, approximately 88% of them singletons. Sequenced input: PBMCs or T cells enriched from blood (not recorded which). Every receptor here comes from a middle-aged woman who had recovered from COVID-19. Each CDR3 is given with its conserved first and last residue. The D gene is left open where the match is weak. Clone size is shown for a subset of rows, as once, few, many or a class of expanded clone.

TRBJ2-7 TRBV3-1/TRBV3-2 . 17 TRBD2 TGTGCCAGCAGCCCAGGGGGAATAGCGGGAGGGCGGTACGAGCAGTACTTC CASSPGGIAGGRYEQYF
TRBJ2-1 TRBV4-1 . 16 . TGCGCCAGCAGCCAAATTCGCACGGGGGTATACAATGAGCAGTTCTTC CASSQIRTGVYNEQFF
TRBJ1-4 TRBV19 . 18 TRBD1 TGTGCCAGTAGTATTTCCGGGACAGCTTTCGCAACTAATGAAAAACTGTTTTTT CASSISGTAFATNEKLFF
TRBJ2-2 TRBV5-4 . 16 TRBD1 TGTGCCAGCAGCTTGAAAGCAGGGGGAGACACCGGGGAGCTGTTTTTT CASSLKAGGDTGELFF
TRBJ1-1 TRBV7-2 . 13 . TGTGCCAGCAGCTTTTATGTGAACACTGAAGCTTTCTTT CASSFYVNTEAFF
TRBJ2-1 TRBV5-1 . 15 TRBD2 TGCGCCAGCAGCTTGGGGACTAGCTCCTACAATGAGCAGTTCTTC CASSLGTSSYNEQFF
TRBJ2-3 TRBV5-1 many 15 . TGCGCCAGCAGCTTGGGGTCACGAGGCACAGATACGCAGTATTTT CASSLGSRGTDTQYF
TRBJ2-5 TRBV2 . 17 TRBD2 TGTGCCAGCAGTACCCCGGAGGGTAGCGGGAGGGAAGAGACCCAGTACTTC CASSTPEGSGREETQYF
TRBJ2-7 TRBV7-2 . 15 TRBD1 TGTGCCAGCAGCTTAGCGGGACAGGGGGTCTACGAGCAGTACTTC CASSLAGQGVYEQYF
TRBJ2-2 TRBV19 . 15 . TGTGCCAGTAGTATTAACTATCCTAACACCGGGGAGCTGTTTTTT CASSINYPNTGELFF
TRBJ2-7 TRBV5-4 once 16 TRBD1 TGTGCCAGCAGCTTGGCGGGACAGGGGATCTCCTACGAGCAGTACTTC CASSLAGQGISYEQYF
TRBJ2-3 TRBV18 . 15 TRBD1 TGTGCCAGCTCGCGCGACAGGGCTCTCACAGATACGCAGTATTTT CASSRDRALTDTQYF
TRBJ1-2 TRBV2 few 12 . TGTGCCAGCAGCGGTGAGGACTATGGCTACACCTTC CASSGEDYGYTF
TRBJ2-3 TRBV5-1 . 16 . TGCGCCAGCAGCTTCGTGGGCAGGACTAGCACAGATACGCAGTATTTT CASSFVGRTSTDTQYF
TRBJ1-5 TRBV5-1 . 14 . TGCGCCAGCAGCTTGGGCCCAGGAGGACAGCCCCAGCATTTT CASSLGPGGQPQHF
TRBJ1-1 TRBV7-8 . 15 . TGTGCCAGCAGCTTGGACAGTTGGGGCGACACTGAAGCTTTCTTT CASSLDSWGDTEAFF
TRBJ2-5 TRBV5-1 . 18 TRBD2 TGCGCCAGCACCTCAAGTAGGGTGGCGGGGGGGCCCGATGAGACCCAGTACTTC CASTSSRVAGGPDETQYF
TRBJ1-3 TRBV19 . 14 . TGTGCCAGTAGTATCTCGGGGGGTGGAAACACCATATATTTT CASSISGGGNTIYF
TRBJ1-1 TRBV15 . 13 TRBD1 TGTGCCACCAGCAGGCCGGACAGGCTTAGAGCTTTCTTT CATSRPDRLRAFF
TRBJ1-5 TRBV19 . 13 . TGTGCCAGTAGTCGGGGGTTCAATCAGCCCCAGCATTTT CASSRGFNQPQHF
TRBJ1-1 TRBV2 . 19 . TGTGCCAGCAGTCCAAAACAGGGTTGGTCGGGTTACATGAACACTGAAGCTTTCTTT CASSPKQGWSGYMNTEAFF
TRBJ2-7 TRBV21-1 . 14 . TGTGCCAGCAGCCCTAGCGAAAGCTCCTACGAGCAGTACTTC CASSPSESSYEQYF
TRBJ1-2 TRBV30 . 18 TRBD1 TGTGCCTGGAGTCTACACCTCTCCAGGGGGCGCGGTAACTATGGCTACACCTTC CAWSLHLSRGRGNYGYTF
TRBJ2-7 TRBV7-8 . 14 . TGTGCCAGCAGCTTCTCTGAGGGGGGGCGCGAGCAGTACTTC CASSFSEGGREQYF
TRBJ2-7 TRBV19 . 15 . TGTGCCAGTAGTATTCGCGGGGATATCGCCCACGAGCAGTACTTC CASSIRGDIAHEQYF
TRBJ1-1 TRBV7-8 . 14 . TGTGCCAGCAGCTTAGGGCAGGCGAACACTGAAGCTTTCTTT CASSLGQANTEAFF
TRBJ2-3 TRBV5-4 . 16 . TGTGCCAGCAGCTTGGCGACTAGGCGGAGCACAGATACGCAGTATTTT CASSLATRRSTDTQYF
TRBJ1-2 TRBV6-5 once 16 . TGTGCCAGCAGTTACCAGACACCGATAGCTAACTATGGCTACACCTTC CASSYQTPIANYGYTF
TRBJ1-4 TRBV5-8 . 12 . TGTGCCAGCAGCCCAGTTGCAACGAAACTGTTTTTT CASSPVATKLFF
TRBJ2-7 TRBV5-1 . 16 . TGCGCCAGCAGCGGCGACCCCGGCGGAAGCTCCTACGAGCAGTACTTC CASSGDPGGSSYEQYF
TRBJ1-1 TRBV18 . 14 . TGTGCCAGCTCACCTTCTGTGAGGAACACTGAAGCTTTCTTT CASSPSVRNTEAFF
TRBJ1-4 TRBV9 . 15 TRBD1 TGTGCCAGCAGCTCACGACAGGGGCCTAATGAAAAACTGTTTTTT CASSSRQGPNEKLFF
TRBJ1-4 TRBV6-5 . 16 TRBD1 TGTGCCAGCAGTTACTCCCGACAGGGGACTAATGAAAAACTGTTTTTT CASSYSRQGTNEKLFF
TRBJ1-6 TRBV7-3 . 15 TRBD1 TGTGCCAGCAGCTTAAACGCCAGGGGGAATTCACCCCTCCACTTT CASSLNARGNSPLHF
TRBJ1-4 TRBV7-2 . 15 TRBD1 TGTGCCAGCAGGCGAGACAGGGATGCTAATGAAAAACTGTTTTTT CASRRDRDANEKLFF